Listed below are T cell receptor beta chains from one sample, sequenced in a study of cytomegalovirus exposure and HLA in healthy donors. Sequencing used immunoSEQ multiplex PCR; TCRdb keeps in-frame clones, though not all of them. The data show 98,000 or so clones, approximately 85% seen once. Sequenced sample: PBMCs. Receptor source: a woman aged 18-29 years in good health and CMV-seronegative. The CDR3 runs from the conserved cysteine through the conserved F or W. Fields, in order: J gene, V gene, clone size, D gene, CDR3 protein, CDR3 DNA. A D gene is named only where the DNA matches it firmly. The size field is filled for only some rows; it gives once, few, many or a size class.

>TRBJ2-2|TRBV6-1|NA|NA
CASSEIRGGPGELFF
TGTGCCAGCAGTGAAATCCGCGGGGGCCCCGGGGAGCTGTTTTTT
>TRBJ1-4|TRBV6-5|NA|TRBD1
CASSTDRVPSEKLFF
TGTGCCAGCAGTACCGACAGGGTCCCCTCGGAAAAACTGTTTTTT
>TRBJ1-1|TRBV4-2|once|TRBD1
CASSHRDSKSEAFF
TGTGCCAGCAGCCATAGGGACAGTAAATCTGAAGCTTTCTTT
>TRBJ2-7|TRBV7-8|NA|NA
CASSQSGGSSEQYF
TGTGCCAGCAGCCAGTCTGGAGGGAGTTCCGAGCAGTACTTC
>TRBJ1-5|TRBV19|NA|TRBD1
CASSSRTGPNSNQPQHF
TGTGCCAGTAGTTCCCGGACAGGGCCCAATAGCAATCAGCCCCAGCATTTT
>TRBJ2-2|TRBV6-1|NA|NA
CASRPGQTNTGELFF
TGTGCCAGCAGGCCCGGACAGACAAACACCGGGGAGCTGTTTTTT
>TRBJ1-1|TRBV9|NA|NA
CASSYQGGGTEAFF
TGTGCCAGCAGCTACCAGGGCGGGGGCACTGAAGCTTTCTTT
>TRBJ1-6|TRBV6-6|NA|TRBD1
CASSSGQGGSPLHF
TGTGCCAGCAGTTCTGGACAGGGAGGATCACCCCTCCACTTT
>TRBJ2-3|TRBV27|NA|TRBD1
CASSPLGQGTGDTQYF
TGTGCCAGCAGTCCGCTAGGACAGGGAACTGGTGATACGCAGTATTTT
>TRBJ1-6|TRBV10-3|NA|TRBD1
CAISRDRANSPLHF
TGTGCCATCAGTAGGGACAGGGCCAATTCACCCCTCCACTTT
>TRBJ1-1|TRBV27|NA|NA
CASKAFQGIPEAFF
TGTGCCAGCAAGGCTTTCCAGGGGATACCTGAAGCTTTCTTT
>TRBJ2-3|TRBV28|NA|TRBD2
CASSFFRLAGTDTQYF
TGTGCCAGCAGTTTTTTTAGGCTAGCGGGGACAGATACGCAGTATTTT
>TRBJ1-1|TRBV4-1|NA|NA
CASSLGLGASRMNTEAFF
TGCGCCAGCAGCCTCGGGCTGGGAGCCTCTCGGATGAACACTGAAGCTTTCTTT
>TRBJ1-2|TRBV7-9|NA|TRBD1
CASSYLRQGGYGYTF
TGTGCCAGCAGCTACCTGAGACAGGGAGGCTATGGCTACACCTTC
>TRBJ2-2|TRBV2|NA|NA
CASSEDSLTGELFF
TGTGCCAGCAGTGAAGACAGTCTCACCGGGGAGCTGTTTTTT
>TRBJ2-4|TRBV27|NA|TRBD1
CATRTGAKNIQYF
TGTGCCACCAGGACAGGGGCCAAAAACATTCAGTACTTC
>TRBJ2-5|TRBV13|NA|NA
CASSPPTGEETQYF
TGTGCCAGCAGCCCCCCGACAGGAGAAGAGACCCAGTACTTC
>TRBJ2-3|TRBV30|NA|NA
CAWSPSWLVAQGTQYF
TGTGCCTGGAGTCCCTCCTGGCTCGTAGCACAGGGTACGCAGTATTTT
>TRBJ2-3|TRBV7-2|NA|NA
CASSPRTTGEHTQYF
TGTGCCAGCAGCCCCAGGACCACAGGTGAACATACGCAGTATTTT
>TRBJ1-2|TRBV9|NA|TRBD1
CASSFQGGSGYTF
TGTGCCAGCAGTTTTCAAGGGGGCTCTGGCTACACCTTC
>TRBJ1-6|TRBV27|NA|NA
CASSLLGGFKPLSSYNSPLHF
TGTGCCAGCAGTCTGTTAGGGGGATTTAAGCCCCTGAGCTCCTATAATTCACCCCTCCACTTT
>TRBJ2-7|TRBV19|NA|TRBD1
CASSIGTGDYEQYF
TGTGCCAGTAGTATAGGGACAGGGGACTACGAGCAGTACTTC
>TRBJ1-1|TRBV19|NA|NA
CASSTGFTEAFF
TGTGCCAGTAGTACAGGGTTCACTGAAGCTTTCTTT
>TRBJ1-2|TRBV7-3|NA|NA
CASSLGGPTNYGYTF
TGTGCCAGCAGCTTAGGAGGACCTACTAACTATGGCTACACCTTC
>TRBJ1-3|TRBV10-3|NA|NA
CASQGHGNTIYF
TGTGCCAGTCAGGGACATGGAAACACCATATATTTT
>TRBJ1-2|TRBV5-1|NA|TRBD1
CASSRTGNNGYTF
TGCGCCAGCAGCCGGACAGGGAACAATGGCTACACCTTC
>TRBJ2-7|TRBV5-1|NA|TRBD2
CASSLDSLASYEQYF
TGCGCCAGCAGCTTGGACTCACTAGCGTCCTACGAGCAGTACTTC
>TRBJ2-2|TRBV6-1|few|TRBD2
CTTEAGGHGTGELFF
TGTACGACCGAGGCGGGGGGGCATGGCACCGGGGAGCTGTTTTTT
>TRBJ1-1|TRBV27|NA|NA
CASSLSGTEAFF
TGTGCCAGCAGTTTAAGCGGCACTGAAGCTTTCTTT
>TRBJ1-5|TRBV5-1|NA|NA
CASRADSSNQPQHF
TGCGCCAGCAGGGCAGACAGTAGCAATCAGCCCCAGCATTTT
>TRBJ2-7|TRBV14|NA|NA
CASSQEGQIVREQYF
TGTGCCAGCAGCCAAGAGGGGCAAATTGTGCGCGAGCAGTACTTC
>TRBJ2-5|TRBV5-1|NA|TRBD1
CASSLADRGQETQYF
TGCGCCAGCAGCTTGGCAGACAGGGGGCAAGAGACCCAGTACTTC
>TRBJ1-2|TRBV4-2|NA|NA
CASSRTGFEGYTF
TGTGCCAGCAGCCGAACAGGGTTTGAAGGCTACACCTTC